This T cell receptor (beta chain) was recovered during a study of blood T cell repertoires in COVID-19. For the study at large: T cells, B-cell-depleted T cells, or PBMCs supplied cDNA or gDNA.

Germline V CDR1 and CDR2: MNHEY, SVGAGI. This CDR3 has 14 amino acids. Trimming pared 5 bases from V and 3 bases from J, leaving 11 bases between. Produced via immunoSEQ multiplex PCR; TCRdb's table is partial and in-frame only. Seen here are about 430,000 clones, 85% to 90% observed once, and the top ten hold around 1.1%. The TCR was taken from a man aged 25-45 years who had recovered from COVID-19. The source material was PBMCs or T cells enriched from blood (not recorded which). The rearrangement joins TRBV6-5 to TRBJ1-3; no reliable D call. The CDR3: CASSQRPDGNTIYF. The CDR3 bases are TGTGCCAGCAGTCAGCGTCCAGATGGAAACACCATATATTTT.